These 24 T cell receptor beta chains were sequenced from one sample in a study of CD8 T cell repertoires and HIV-1 epitope variants. Here immunoSEQ multiplex PCR was the method, and the copy in TCRdb shows in-frame clones only, minus some. The sample holds around 4,600 clones, 60% to 80% seen once. No antigen has been identified for these receptors. Sequencing used cultured CD8+ T cells derived from PBMCs. The receptors were sampled from a male donor with HIV.

This chain joins TRBV6-5 and TRBJ2-7; 8 nucleotides align to TRBD1. Losses at the gene ends were 0 bases for V and 3 bases for J; bases not matched to a gene: 4. CDR3 length equals 15 residues. The germline CDR1 and CDR2 sequences are MNHEY and SVGAGI. In DNA, the CDR3 is TGTGCCAGCAGTTACTCGAGGGGGACAGGCTACGAGCAGTACTTC. This translates into CASSYSRGTGYEQYF.

The J gene is TRBJ1-1, the V gene TRBV6-1, with unresolved D. Looked up from germline, CDR1 is MNHNS and CDR2 is SASEGT. The CDR3 consists of 14 residues. With 6 bases removed from V and 1 base from J, the gap between germline ends came to 12 bases. The CDR3 loop reads CASRRGRKNTEAFF. CDR3 DNA: TGTGCCAGCAGGAGAGGACGGAAGAACACTGAAGCTTTCTTT.

The V and J genes are TRBV29-1 and TRBJ2-5; 8 positions match TRBD2. Unmatched junction bases numbered 5, after V lost 7 bases and J lost 4 bases. Germline values: CDR1 SQVTM, CDR2 ANQGSEA. This CDR3 spans 12 amino acids. The CDR3 DNA reads as TGCAGCGCCGGGGGGGAGATAGAGACCCAGTACTTC. Translating it yields CSAGGEIETQYF.

The chain combines TRBV7-6 with TRBJ1-2, with TRBD1 identical over 9 bases. The CDR3 is made up of 13 amino acids. Germline V lookup: CDR1 SGHVS, CDR2 FNYEAQ. V was clipped by 5 bases and J by 6 bases; unmatched bases: 4. The CDR3 loop reads CASSGQGWNGYTF. The CDR3 coding sequence is TGTGCCAGCAGCGGACAGGGGTGGAATGGCTACACCTTC.

V gene TRBV27 combines with J gene TRBJ2-7; 11 bases are a match to TRBD2. The CDR3 has 15 amino acids. V trimming: 1 base; J trimming: 3 bases; junction bases outside the gene matches: 2. CDR1 is MNHEY and CDR2 is SMNVEV in the germline V gene (reference sequence). The CDR3 nucleotides read TGTGCCAGCAGTTTATACCTAGCGGGGGGCTACGAGCAGTACTTC. This sequence encodes CASSLYLAGGYEQYF.

The chain has TRBV14 and TRBJ2-7, with a possible D match to TRBD1 (6 bases). V lost 2 bases and J lost 4, with 18 bases in between. Germline-derived CDR1 and CDR2 are SGHDN and FVKESK. The CDR3 sequence is 16 residues long. CDR3 nucleotide sequence: TGTGCCAGCAGCCAAATAATAACAGGGAGTGCGTACGAGCAGTACTTC. Its translation is CASSQIITGSAYEQYF.

The rearrangement links TRBV4-1 to TRBJ1-2; no definite D call. The CDR3 loop spans 13 amino acids. Trimming left V 3 bases short and J 6 bases short, with 11 bases between. Germline-derived CDR1 and CDR2 are MGHRA and YSYEKL. Here the CDR3 DNA reads TGCGCCAGCAGCCACAGAACTGGGGATGGCTACACCTTC. Residues: CASSHRTGDGYTF.

This chain joins TRBV28 and TRBJ1-5, with 9 bases lining up with TRBD1. Looked up from germline, CDR1 is MDHEN and CDR2 is SYDVKM. The V and J ends lost 2 bases and 5 bases, in that order; junction bases with no gene match: 4. The CDR3 totals 15 residues. The chain's CDR3 is CASSLEGDRDQPQHF. DNA for the CDR3: TGTGCCAGCAGTTTAGAGGGGGACAGGGATCAGCCCCAGCATTTT. The entire variable domain, with the rest obtained from reference TRBV28 and TRBJ1-5, is as follows: DVKVTQSSRYLVKRTGEKVFLECVQDMDHENMFWYRQDPGLGLRLIYFSYDVKMKEKGDIPEGYSVSREKKERFSLILESASTNQTSMYLCASSLEGDRDQPQHFGDGTRLSIL.

J is TRBJ2-3 and V is TRBV5-6, with D possibly being TRBD2 (6 bases). The CDR3 has 15 residues. Germline V gene lookup returns CDR1 SGHDT and CDR2 YYEEEE. V was shortened by 5 bases and J by 4 bases, with 17 bases between the two germline ends. The CDR3 sequence is CASSGTGAWADTQYF. CDR3 in DNA: TGTGCCAGCAGTGGTACGGGAGCTTGGGCAGATACGCAGTATTTT.

This sequence joins TRBV5-1 and TRBJ2-7; maybe TRBD2 (5 bases). Germline lookup yields CDR1 SGHRS and CDR2 YFSETQ. Trimming took off 6 bases at V and 5 bases at J, with 18 bases between the two ends. This CDR3 comprises 14 residues. This CDR3 reads CASNPSGFRDEQYF. The CDR3 nucleotides read TGCGCCAGCAACCCCTCGGGGTTCCGGGACGAGCAGTACTTC.

The V and J genes are TRBV5-4 and TRBJ2-7; D might be TRBD1 (6 bases). Germline V gene lookup returns CDR1 SGHNT and CDR2 YYREEE (reference sequence). V lost 2 bases, J lost 6 bases, and 12 bases lay in between. This CDR3 is built from 13 residues. For the CDR3, the DNA is TGTGCCAGCAGCTTCGGACAGTCTGGCGAGCAGTACTTC. This encodes CASSFGQSGEQYF.

This clone has more than one count but fewer than ten. The chain combines TRBV5-5 with TRBJ2-5, with a weak D call TRBD1 (6 bases). Deletions cut 3 bases from V and 5 bases from J, with 14 bases between. Looked up from germline, CDR1 is SGHKS and CDR2 is YYEKEE (reference sequence). This CDR3 spans 14 amino acids. The DNA for the CDR3 is TGTGCCAGCAGCTATAGACAGGCAGTGGAGACCCAGTACTTC. Translating gives CASSYRQAVETQYF.

The chain couples TRBV5-1 to TRBJ2-7; D is unclear. Germline V gene sequence: CDR1 SGHRS, CDR2 YFSETQ. V was cut by 4 bases and J by 0 bases, with 5 bases left in between. This CDR3 has 12 residues. The CDR3 region is CASSPSSYEQYF. The CDR3 coding sequence is TGCGCCAGCAGCCCGAGCTCCTACGAGCAGTACTTC. The full variable domain, with the rest looked up from reference TRBV5-1 and TRBJ2-7, is KAGVTQTPRYLIKTRGQQVTLSCSPISGHRSVSWYQQTPGQGLQFLFEYFSETQRNKGNFPGRFSGRQFSNSRSEMNVSTLELGDSALYLCASSPSSYEQYFGPGTRLTVT.

CDR3 protein: CASSQSGGLGANVLTF. The CDR3 DNA sequence: TGTGCCAGCAGCCAGTCCGGGGGGCTTGGGGCCAACGTCCTGACTTTC. V is TRBV14 and J is TRBJ2-6; possible D gene TRBD2, 7 bases. CDR1 is SGHDN and CDR2 is FVKESK in the germline V gene. The CDR3 has 16 amino acids. V was clipped by 3 bases and J by 3 bases, with 12 bases between them. The full variable domain, rest sourced from reference TRBV14 and TRBJ2-6, is EAGVTQFPSHSVIEKGQTVTLRCDPISGHDNLYWYRRVMGKEIKFLLHFVKESKQDESGMPNNRFLAERTGGTYSTLKVQPAELEDSGVYFCASSQSGGLGANVLTFGAGSRLTVL.

This chain joins TRBV4-3 and TRBJ1-3; 8 bases match TRBD1. Germline loops: CDR1 LGHNA, CDR2 YSLEER. J gave up 0 bases and V 1 base, and 5 bases lay outside the gene matches. CDR3 length: 17 residues. Written as DNA, the CDR3 is TGCGCCAGCAGCCAAGCTGGACAGGGAGTCTCTGGAAACACCATATATTTT. Translation gives CASSQAGQGVSGNTIYF.

The gene calls are TRBV5-4 and TRBJ1-3; D call uncertain. CDR3 length equals 15 residues. The V and J ends lost 1 base and 2 bases respectively, with 10 bases between them. CDR1 is SGHNT and CDR2 is YYREEE in the germline V gene (reference sequence). CDR3 coding DNA: TGTGCCAGCAGCTTGAACATCGGGGCTGGAAACACCATATATTTT. Its protein is CASSLNIGAGNTIYF.

The CDR3 spells CASSEGTVNTGELFF. The CDR3 DNA follows: TGTGCCAGCAGCGAAGGGACAGTAAACACCGGGGAGCTGTTTTTT. The V and J genes are TRBV9 and TRBJ2-2, with 7 bases fitting TRBD1. Per the germline V gene, CDR1 is SGDLS and CDR2 is YYNGEE. This CDR3 comprises 15 residues. The ends lost 3 bases at V and 2 bases at J; junction bases unmatched: 4. The variable domain in full, with the rest retrieved from reference TRBV9 and TRBJ2-2, is DSGVTQTPKHLITATGQRVTLRCSPRSGDLSVYWYQQSLDQGLQFLIQYYNGEERAKGNILERFSAQQFPDLHSELNLSSLELGDSALYFCASSEGTVNTGELFFGEGSRLTVL.

The V call is TRBV5-4, the J call TRBJ2-7, with 8 nucleotides matching TRBD2. The germline CDR1 and CDR2 sequences are SGHNT and YYREEE (reference sequence). The CDR3 has 15 amino acids. V lost 4 bases and J lost 3; bases outside the gene matches: 9. The CDR3 region has the DNA TGTGCCAGCAGCCCAGAGCGGGAGCTAAGCTACGAGCAGTACTTC. Amino acids: CASSPERELSYEQYF.

The CDR3 nucleotides read TGCGCCAGCAGCATGAAGGGCCCATCGAGCAATGGCTACACCTTC. It yields the protein CASSMKGPSSNGYTF. The genes are TRBV5-1 and TRBJ1-2; the D is unclear. The germline V and J ends were trimmed by 4 bases and 6 bases, with 19 bases remaining between them. Germline CDR1 reads SGHRS; CDR2 reads YFSETQ. This CDR3 is built from 15 residues.

CDR3 region: CASNQEREGLLEQFF. The CDR3, as DNA: TGTGCCAGCAATCAGGAGAGGGAGGGCCTATTGGAGCAGTTCTTC. The V call is TRBV5-6, the J call TRBJ2-1, with 7 bases identical to TRBD2. Per the germline V gene, CDR1 is SGHDT and CDR2 is YYEEEE. There are 15 residues in the CDR3. V was pared by 6 bases and J by 10 bases, with 16 bases of the junction left unmatched.

In this sample, this clone turned up once. This chain links TRBV28 with TRBJ2-5; D might be TRBD1 (5 bases). The CDR3 is 14 amino acids. V dropped 4 bases and J dropped 2 bases, with 11 bases sitting between them. Germline V lookup: CDR1 MDHEN, CDR2 SYDVKM. The CDR3 sequence is CASSSRQNQETQYF. In DNA, the CDR3 is TGTGCCAGCAGTTCAAGACAGAATCAAGAGACCCAGTACTTC. Drawing the rest from reference TRBV28 and TRBJ2-5, the complete variable domain is DVKVTQSSRYLVKRTGEKVFLECVQDMDHENMFWYRQDPGLGLRLIYFSYDVKMKEKGDIPEGYSVSREKKERFSLILESASTNQTSMYLCASSSRQNQETQYFGPGTRLLVL.

This clone was counted only a few times. The chain combines TRBV27 with TRBJ1-3, with D hard to call. Germline-derived CDR1 and CDR2 are MNHEY and SMNVEV (reference sequence). Trimming removed 0 bases at V and 0 bases at J, with 6 bases between. CDR3 length: 15 amino acids. The DNA for the CDR3 is TGTGCCAGCAGTTTATCAGGGAGCTCTGGAAACACCATATATTTT. It yields the protein CASSLSGSSGNTIYF.

V and J are TRBV5-4 and TRBJ2-7, with 7 nucleotides matching TRBD1. The CDR3 totals 13 residues. Trimming at V came to 3 bases and at J to 5 bases, leaving 5 bases not matched to a gene. CDR1 and CDR2 (germline): SGHNT, YYREEE (reference sequence). CDR3 in DNA: TGTGCCAGCAGCTCCGACAGGGCGGACGAGCAGTACTTC. Amino acid sequence: CASSSDRADEQYF.

This chain joins TRBV9 and TRBJ2-3, with 8 bases aligning to TRBD2. J was trimmed by 2 bases and V by 2 bases; bases with no gene match: 4. The CDR3 length is 15 residues. Germline-derived CDR1 and CDR2 are SGDLS and YYNGEE. In DNA form, the CDR3 reads TGTGCCAGCAGCGTCGACGGGGGGGACACAGATACGCAGTATTTT. It encodes CASSVDGGDTDTQYF.